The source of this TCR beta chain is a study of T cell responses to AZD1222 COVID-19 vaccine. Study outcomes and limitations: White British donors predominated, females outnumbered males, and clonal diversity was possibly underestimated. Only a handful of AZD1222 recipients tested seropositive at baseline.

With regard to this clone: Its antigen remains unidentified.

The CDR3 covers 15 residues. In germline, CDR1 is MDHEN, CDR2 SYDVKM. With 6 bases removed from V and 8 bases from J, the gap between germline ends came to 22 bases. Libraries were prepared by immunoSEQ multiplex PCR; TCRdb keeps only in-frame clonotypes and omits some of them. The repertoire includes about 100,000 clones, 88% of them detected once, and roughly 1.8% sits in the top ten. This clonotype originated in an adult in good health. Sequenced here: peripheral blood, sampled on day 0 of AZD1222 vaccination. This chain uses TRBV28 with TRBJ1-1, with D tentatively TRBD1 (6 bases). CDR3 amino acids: CASRSTGVLASEAFF. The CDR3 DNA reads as TGTGCCAGCAGATCGACAGGTGTCCTGGCTTCGGAAGCTTTCTTT.